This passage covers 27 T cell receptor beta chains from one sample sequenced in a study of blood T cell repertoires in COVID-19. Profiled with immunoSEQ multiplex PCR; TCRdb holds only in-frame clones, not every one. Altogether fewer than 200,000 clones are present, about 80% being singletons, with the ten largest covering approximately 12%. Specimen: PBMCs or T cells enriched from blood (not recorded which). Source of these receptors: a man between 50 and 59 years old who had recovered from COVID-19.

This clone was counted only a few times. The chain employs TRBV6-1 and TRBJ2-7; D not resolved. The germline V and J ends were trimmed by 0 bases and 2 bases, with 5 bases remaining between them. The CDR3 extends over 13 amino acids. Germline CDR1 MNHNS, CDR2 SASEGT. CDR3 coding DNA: TGTGCCAGCAGTGAAGCCCATCCCTACGAGCAGTACTTC. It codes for CASSEAHPYEQYF.

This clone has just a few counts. The CDR3 nucleotides read TGTGCCAGCAGTTGGCTCATGAACACTGAAGCTTTCTTT. Protein product: CASSWLMNTEAFF. The V call is TRBV28, the J call TRBJ1-1; no firm D call. Germline CDR1 reads MDHEN; CDR2 reads SYDVKM. V was pared by 4 bases and J by 0 bases, with 6 bases between. The CDR3 is 13 amino acids.

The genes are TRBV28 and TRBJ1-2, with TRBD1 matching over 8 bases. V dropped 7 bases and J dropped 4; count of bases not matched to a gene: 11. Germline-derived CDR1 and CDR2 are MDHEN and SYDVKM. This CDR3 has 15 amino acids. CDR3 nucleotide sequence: TGTGCCAGCACTGCAGGGGGCGCGCAGTTCTATGGCTACACCTTC. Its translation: CASTAGGAQFYGYTF.

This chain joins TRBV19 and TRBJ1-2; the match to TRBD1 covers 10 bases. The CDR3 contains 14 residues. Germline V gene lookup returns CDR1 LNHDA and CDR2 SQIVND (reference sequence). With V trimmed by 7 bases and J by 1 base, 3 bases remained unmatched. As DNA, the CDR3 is TGTGCCAGTATGGGGACAGGGGATAACTATGGCTACACCTTC. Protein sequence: CASMGTGDNYGYTF.

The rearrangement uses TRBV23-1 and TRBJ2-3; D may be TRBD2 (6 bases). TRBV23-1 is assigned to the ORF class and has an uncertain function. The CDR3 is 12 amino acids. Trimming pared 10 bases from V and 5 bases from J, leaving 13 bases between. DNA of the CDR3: TGCGCCAAGACGCAGGGAGGAGATACGCAGTATTTT. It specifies CAKTQGGDTQYF.

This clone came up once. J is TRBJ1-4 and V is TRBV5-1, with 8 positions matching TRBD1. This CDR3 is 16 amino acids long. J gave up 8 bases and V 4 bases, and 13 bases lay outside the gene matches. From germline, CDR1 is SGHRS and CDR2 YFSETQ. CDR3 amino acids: CASSRDPTGAGEKLFF. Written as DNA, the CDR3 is TGCGCCAGCAGCAGGGACCCGACAGGGGCAGGGGAAAAACTGTTTTTT.

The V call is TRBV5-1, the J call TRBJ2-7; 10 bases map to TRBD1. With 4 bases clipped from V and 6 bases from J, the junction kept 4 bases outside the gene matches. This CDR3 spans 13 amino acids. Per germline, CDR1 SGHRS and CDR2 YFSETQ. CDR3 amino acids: CASSKDRGSEQYF. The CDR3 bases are TGCGCCAGCAGCAAGGACAGGGGGAGCGAGCAGTACTTC.

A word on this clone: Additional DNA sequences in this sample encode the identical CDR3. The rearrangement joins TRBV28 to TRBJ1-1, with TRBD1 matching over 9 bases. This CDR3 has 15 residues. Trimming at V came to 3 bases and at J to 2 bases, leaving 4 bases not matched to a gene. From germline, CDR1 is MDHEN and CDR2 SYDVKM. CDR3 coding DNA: TGTGCCAGCAGTTTCCCGGGACAGGGAAACACTGAAGCTTTCTTT. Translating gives CASSFPGQGNTEAFF.

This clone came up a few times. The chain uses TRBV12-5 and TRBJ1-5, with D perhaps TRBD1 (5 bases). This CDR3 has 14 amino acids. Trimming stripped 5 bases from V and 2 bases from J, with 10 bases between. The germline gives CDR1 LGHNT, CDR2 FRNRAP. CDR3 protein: CASGQDSRNQPQHF. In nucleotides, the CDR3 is TGTGCTAGTGGTCAAGACAGTCGCAATCAGCCCCAGCATTTT.

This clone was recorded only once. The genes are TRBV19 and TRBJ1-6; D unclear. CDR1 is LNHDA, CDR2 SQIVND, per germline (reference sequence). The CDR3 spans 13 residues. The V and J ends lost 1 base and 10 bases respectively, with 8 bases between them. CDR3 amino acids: CASSIGGASPLHF. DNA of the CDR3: TGTGCCAGTAGTATAGGAGGCGCCTCACCCCTCCACTTT.

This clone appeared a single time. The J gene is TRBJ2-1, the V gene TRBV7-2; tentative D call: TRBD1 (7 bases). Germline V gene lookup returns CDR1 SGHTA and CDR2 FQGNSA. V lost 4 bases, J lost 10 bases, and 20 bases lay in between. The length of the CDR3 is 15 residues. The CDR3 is CASSSLGQLGGEQFF. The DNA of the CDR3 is TGTGCCAGCAGCTCATTGGGACAGTTGGGGGGAGAGCAGTTCTTC.

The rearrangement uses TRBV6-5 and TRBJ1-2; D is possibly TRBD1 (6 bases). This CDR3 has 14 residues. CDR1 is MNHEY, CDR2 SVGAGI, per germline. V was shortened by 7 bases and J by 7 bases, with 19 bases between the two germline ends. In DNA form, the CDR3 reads TGTGCCAGCACCCCCGACACAGGGACGGCTGGCTACACCTTC. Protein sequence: CASTPDTGTAGYTF.

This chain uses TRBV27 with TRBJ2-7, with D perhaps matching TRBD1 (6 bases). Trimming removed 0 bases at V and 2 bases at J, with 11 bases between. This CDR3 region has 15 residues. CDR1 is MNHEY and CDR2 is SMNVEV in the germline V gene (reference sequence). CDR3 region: CASSLSRPGAYEQYF. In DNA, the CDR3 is TGTGCCAGCAGTTTATCGAGGCCAGGGGCCTACGAGCAGTACTTC.

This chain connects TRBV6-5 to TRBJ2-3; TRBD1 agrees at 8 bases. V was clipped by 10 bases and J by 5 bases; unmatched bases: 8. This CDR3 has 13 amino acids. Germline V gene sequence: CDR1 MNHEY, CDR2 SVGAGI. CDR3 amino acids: CAILDRALDTQYF. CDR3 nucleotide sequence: TGTGCCATCTTGGACAGGGCATTAGATACGCAGTATTTT.

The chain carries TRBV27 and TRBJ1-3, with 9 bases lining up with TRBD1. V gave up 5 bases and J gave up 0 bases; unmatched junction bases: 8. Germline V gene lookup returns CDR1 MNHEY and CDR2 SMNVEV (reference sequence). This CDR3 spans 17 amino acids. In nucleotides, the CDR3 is TGTGCCAGCAGTCCCTTCCGGGACAGGGCCTCTGGAAACACCATATATTTT. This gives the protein CASSPFRDRASGNTIYF.

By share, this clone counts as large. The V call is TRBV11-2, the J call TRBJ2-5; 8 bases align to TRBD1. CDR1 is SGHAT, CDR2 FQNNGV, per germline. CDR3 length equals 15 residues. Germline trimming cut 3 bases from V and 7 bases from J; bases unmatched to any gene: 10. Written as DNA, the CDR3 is TGTGCCAGCAGCTTTGGGGGACAGGCGGAGGGGACCCAGTACTTC. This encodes CASSFGGQAEGTQYF.

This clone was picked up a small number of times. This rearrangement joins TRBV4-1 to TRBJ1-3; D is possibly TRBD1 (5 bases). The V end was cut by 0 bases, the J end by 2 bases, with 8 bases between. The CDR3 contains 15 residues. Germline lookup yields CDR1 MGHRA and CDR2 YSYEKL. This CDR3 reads CASSQETGTGNTIYF. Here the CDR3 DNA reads TGCGCCAGCAGCCAAGAAACAGGAACTGGAAACACCATATATTTT.

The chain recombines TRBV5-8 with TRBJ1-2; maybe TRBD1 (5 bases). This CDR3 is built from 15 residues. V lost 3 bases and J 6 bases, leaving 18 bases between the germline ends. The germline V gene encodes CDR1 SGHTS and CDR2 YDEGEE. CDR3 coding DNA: TGTGCCAGCAGCTACGACAGACCCATCCCGGATGGCTACACCTTC. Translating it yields CASSYDRPIPDGYTF. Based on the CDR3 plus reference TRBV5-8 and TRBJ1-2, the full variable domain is EAGVTQSPTHLIKTRGQQATLRCSPISGHTSVYWYQQALGLGLQFLLWYDEGEERNRGNFPPRFSGRQFPNYSSELNVNALELEDSALYLCASSYDRPIPDGYTFGSGTRLTVV.

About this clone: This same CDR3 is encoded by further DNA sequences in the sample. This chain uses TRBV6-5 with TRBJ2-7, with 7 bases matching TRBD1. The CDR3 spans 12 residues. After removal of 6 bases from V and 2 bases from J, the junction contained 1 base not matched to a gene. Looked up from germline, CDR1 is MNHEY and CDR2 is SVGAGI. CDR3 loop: CASSGTAYEQYF. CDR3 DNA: TGTGCCAGCAGCGGGACAGCCTACGAGCAGTACTTC.

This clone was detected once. The CDR3 reads CASSLRAGARTDTQYF. The CDR3 nucleotides read TGTGCCAGCAGCTTACGAGCGGGGGCGCGCACAGATACGCAGTATTTT. This chain links TRBV7-9 with TRBJ2-3; 8 nucleotides match TRBD2. Trimming at V came to 2 bases and at J to 1 base, leaving 5 bases not matched to a gene. Germline values: CDR1 SEHNR, CDR2 FQNEAQ (reference sequence). The CDR3 has 16 residues.

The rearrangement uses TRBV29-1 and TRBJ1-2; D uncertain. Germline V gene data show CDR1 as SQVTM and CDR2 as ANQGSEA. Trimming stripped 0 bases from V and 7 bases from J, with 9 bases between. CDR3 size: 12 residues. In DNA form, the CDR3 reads TGCAGCGTTGAAGACACAGACGGTGGCTACACCTTC. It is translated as CSVEDTDGGYTF.

The CDR3 spells CAAGQGHTEAFF. Here the CDR3 DNA reads TGTGCCGCCGGACAGGGACACACTGAAGCTTTCTTT. This chain links TRBV30 with TRBJ1-1; 8 bases agree with TRBD1. The V gene end was trimmed by 8 bases and the J gene end by 3 bases; junction bases not matched to a gene: 5. CDR3 length equals 12 residues. Per the germline V gene, CDR1 is GTSNPN and CDR2 is SVGIG (reference sequence).

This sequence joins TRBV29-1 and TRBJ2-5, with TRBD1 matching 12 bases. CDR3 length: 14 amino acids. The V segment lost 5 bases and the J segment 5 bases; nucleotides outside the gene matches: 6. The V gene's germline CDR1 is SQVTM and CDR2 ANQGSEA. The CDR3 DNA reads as TGCAGCGTTTCCGGGACAGGGGGCTGGGAGACCCAGTACTTC. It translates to CSVSGTGGWETQYF.

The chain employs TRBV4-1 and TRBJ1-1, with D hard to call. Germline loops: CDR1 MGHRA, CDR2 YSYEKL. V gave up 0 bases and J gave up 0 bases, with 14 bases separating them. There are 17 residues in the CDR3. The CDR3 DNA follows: TGCGCCAGCAGCCAAGATTTGACGGGAAAACTGAACACTGAAGCTTTCTTT. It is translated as CASSQDLTGKLNTEAFF.

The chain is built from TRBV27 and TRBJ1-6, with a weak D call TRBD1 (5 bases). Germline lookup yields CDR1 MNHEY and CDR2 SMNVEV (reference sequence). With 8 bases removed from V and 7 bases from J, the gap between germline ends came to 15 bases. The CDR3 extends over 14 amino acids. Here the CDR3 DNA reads TGTGCCAGCCGGAGGGACCTCTTCAATTCACCCCTCCACTTT. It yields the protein CASRRDLFNSPLHF.

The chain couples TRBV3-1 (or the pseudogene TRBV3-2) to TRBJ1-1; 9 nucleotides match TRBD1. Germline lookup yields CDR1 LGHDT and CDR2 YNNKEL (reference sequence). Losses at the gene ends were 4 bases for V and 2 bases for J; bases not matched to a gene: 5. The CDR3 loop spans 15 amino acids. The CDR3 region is CASSRGDRVNTEAFF. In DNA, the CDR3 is TGTGCCAGCAGCCGGGGGGACAGGGTAAACACTGAAGCTTTCTTT.

The CDR3 spells CASSAGALEQFF. In DNA form, the CDR3 reads TGTGCCAGCAGCGCAGGGGCGCTAGAGCAGTTCTTC. The chain carries TRBV7-6 and TRBJ2-1, with D maybe TRBD1 (6 bases). The length of the CDR3 is 12 residues. Germline lookup yields CDR1 SGHVS and CDR2 FNYEAQ. V gave up 5 bases and J gave up 10 bases, with 12 bases separating them.